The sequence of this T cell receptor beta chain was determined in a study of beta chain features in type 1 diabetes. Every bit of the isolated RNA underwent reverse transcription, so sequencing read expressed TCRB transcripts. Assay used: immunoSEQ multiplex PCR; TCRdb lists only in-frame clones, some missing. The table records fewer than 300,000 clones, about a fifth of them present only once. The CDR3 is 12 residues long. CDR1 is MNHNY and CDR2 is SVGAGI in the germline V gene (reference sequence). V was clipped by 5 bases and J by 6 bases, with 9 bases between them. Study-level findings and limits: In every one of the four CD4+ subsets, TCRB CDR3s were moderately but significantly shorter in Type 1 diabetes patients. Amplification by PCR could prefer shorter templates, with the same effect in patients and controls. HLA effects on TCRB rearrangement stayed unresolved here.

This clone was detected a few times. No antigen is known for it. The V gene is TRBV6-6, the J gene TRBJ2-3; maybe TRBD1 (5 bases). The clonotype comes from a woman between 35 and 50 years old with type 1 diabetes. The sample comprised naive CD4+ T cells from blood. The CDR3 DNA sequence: TGTGCCAGCAGTGACAGCGTTGATACGCAGTATTTT. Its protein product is CASSDSVDTQYF.